This T cell receptor beta chain was captured by sequencing in a study of cytomegalovirus exposure and HLA in healthy donors. PCR used 60 Vbeta primers and 13 Jbeta primers. Some clones are missing from TCRdb's copy, which holds only in-frame ones; the method was immunoSEQ multiplex PCR. This sample yields about 160,000 clones, of which roughly 80% are seen a single time; about 9.9% belongs to the top ten. V lost 1 base and J 4 bases, leaving 10 bases between the germline ends. The germline V gene has CDR1 SGHTA and CDR2 FQGNSA. CDR3 length equals 14 residues. This clonotype was sampled from a young man in good health and CMV-seropositive. The sample was PBMCs. This chain joins TRBV7-2 and TRBJ1-1; tentatively, D is TRBD1 (5 bases). The CDR3 here is CASSLVEGPTEAFF. The CDR3 DNA is TGTGCCAGCAGCTTAGTGGAGGGACCCACTGAAGCTTTCTTT. Using reference TRBV7-2 and TRBJ1-1 for the parts outside the CDR3, the full variable domain is GAGVSQSPSNKVTEKGKDVELRCDPISGHTALYWYRQSLGQGLEFLIYFQGNSAPDKSGLPSDRFSAERTGGSVSTLTIQRTQQEDSAVYLCASSLVEGPTEAFFGQGTRLTVV.